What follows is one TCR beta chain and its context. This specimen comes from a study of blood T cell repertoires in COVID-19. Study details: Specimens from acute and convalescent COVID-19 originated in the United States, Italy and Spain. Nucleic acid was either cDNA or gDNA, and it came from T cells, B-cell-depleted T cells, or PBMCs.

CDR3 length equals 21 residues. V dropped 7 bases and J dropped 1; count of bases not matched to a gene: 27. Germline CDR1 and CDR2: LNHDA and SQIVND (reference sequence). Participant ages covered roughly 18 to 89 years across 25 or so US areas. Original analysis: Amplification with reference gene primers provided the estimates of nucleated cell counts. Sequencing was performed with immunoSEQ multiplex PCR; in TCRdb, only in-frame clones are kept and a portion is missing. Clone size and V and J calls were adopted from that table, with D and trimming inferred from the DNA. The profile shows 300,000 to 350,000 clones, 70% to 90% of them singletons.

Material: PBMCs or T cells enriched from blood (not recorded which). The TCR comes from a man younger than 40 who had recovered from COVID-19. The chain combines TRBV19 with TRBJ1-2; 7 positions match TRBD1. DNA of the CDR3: TGTGCCAGTACCTCCGGGGGACAGCCCGATACCTCCAGTAACCATAACTATGGCTACACCTTC. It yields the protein CASTSGGQPDTSSNHNYGYTF. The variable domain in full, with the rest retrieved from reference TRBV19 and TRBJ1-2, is DGGITQSPKYLFRKEGQNVTLSCEQNLNHDAMYWYRQDPGQGLRLIYYSQIVNDFQKGDIAEGYSVSREKKESFPLTVTSAQKNPTAFYLCASTSGGQPDTSSNHNYGYTFGSGTRLTVV.